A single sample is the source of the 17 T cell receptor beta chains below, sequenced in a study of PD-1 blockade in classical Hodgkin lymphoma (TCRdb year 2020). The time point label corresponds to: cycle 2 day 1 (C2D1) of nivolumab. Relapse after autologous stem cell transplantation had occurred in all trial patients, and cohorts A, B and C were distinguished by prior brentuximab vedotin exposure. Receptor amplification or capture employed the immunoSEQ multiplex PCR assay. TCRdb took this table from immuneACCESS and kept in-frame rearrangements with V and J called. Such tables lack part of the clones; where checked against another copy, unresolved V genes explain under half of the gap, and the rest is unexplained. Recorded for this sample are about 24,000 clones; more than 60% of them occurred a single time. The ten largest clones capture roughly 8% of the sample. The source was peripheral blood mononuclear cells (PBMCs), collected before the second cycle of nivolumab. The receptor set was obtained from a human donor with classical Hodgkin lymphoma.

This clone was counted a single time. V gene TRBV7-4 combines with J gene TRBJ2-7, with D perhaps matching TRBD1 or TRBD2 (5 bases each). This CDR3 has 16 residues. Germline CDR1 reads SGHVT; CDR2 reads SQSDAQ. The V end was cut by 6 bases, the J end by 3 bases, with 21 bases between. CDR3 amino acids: CASRVFSPYGGYEQYF. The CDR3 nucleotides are TGTGCCAGCAGGGTTTTTTCCCCTTATGGGGGCTACGAGCAGTACTTC.

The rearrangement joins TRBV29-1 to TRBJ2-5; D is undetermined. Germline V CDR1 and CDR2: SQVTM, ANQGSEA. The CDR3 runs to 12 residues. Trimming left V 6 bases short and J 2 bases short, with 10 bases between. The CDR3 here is CSVGQTQETQYF. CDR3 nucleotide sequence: TGCAGCGTCGGCCAGACTCAAGAGACCCAGTACTTC. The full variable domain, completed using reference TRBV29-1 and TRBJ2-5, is SAVISQKPSRDICQRGTSLTIQCQVDSQVTMMFWYRQQPGQSLTLIATANQGSEATYESGFVIDKFPISRPNLTFSTLTVSNMSPEDSSIYLCSVGQTQETQYFGPGTRLLVL.

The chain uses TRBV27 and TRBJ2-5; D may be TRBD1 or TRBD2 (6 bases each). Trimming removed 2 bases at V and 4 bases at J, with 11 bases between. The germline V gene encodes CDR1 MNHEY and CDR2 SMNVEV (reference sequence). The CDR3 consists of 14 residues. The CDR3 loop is CASSLIPGAETQYF. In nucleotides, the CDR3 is TGTGCCAGCAGTTTAATTCCGGGGGCAGAGACCCAGTACTTC.

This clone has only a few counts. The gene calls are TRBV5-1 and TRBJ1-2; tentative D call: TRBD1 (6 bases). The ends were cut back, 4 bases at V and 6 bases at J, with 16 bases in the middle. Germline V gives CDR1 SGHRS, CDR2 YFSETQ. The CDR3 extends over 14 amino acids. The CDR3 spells CASSLQPGADGYTF. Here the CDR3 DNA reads TGCGCCAGCAGCCTACAACCAGGGGCAGATGGCTACACCTTC.

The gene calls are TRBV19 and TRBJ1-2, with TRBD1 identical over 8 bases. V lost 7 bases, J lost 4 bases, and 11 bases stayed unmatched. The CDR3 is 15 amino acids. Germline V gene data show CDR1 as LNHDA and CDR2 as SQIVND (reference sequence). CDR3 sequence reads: CASTQGQGGRYGYTF. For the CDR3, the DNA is TGTGCCAGTACCCAAGGACAGGGAGGTCGCTATGGCTACACCTTC.

CDR3 sequence reads: CASTFREGATNEKLFF. For the CDR3, the DNA is TGTGCCAGCACCTTCCGGGAGGGTGCAACTAATGAAAAACTGTTTTTT. The chain joins TRBV11-3 to TRBJ1-4, with D unresolved. CDR3 length equals 16 residues. CDR1 and CDR2 from the germline V gene are SGHNT and YENEEA. Trimming cost V 7 bases and J 0 bases, with 15 bases left between them.

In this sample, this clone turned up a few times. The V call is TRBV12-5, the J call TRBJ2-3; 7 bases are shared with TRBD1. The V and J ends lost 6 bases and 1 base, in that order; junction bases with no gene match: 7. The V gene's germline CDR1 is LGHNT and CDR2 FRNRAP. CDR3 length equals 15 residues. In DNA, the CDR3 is TGTGCTAGTGGCCCTCCAGGGGGAGGCACAGATACGCAGTATTTT. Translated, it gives CASGPPGGGTDTQYF. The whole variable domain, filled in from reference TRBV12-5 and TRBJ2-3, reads DARVTQTPRHKVTEMGQEVTMRCQPILGHNTVFWYRQTMMQGLELLAYFRNRAPLDDSGMPKDRFSAEMPDATLATLKIQPSEPRDSAVYFCASGPPGGGTDTQYFGPGTRLTVL.

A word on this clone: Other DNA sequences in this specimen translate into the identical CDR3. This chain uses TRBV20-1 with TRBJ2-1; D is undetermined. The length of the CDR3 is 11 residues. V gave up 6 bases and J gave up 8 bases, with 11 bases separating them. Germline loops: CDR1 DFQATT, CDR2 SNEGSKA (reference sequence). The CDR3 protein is CSAKRADEQFF. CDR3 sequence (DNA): TGCAGTGCAAAGAGAGCCGATGAGCAGTTCTTC.

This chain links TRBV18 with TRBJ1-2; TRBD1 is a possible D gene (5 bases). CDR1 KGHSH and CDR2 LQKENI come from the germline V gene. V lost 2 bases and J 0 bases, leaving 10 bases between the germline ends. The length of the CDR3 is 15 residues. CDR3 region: CASSPAGSPNYGYTF. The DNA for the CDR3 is TGTGCCAGCTCACCAGCAGGGTCCCCTAACTATGGCTACACCTTC. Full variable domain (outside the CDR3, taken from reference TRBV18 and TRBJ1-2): NAGVMQNPRHLVRRRGQEARLRCSPMKGHSHVYWYRQLPEEGLKFMVYLQKENIIDESGMPKERFSAEFPKEGPSILRIQQVVRGDSAAYFCASSPAGSPNYGYTFGSGTRLTVV.

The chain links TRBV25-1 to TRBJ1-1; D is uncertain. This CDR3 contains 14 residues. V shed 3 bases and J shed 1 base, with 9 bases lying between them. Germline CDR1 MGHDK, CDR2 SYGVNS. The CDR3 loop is CASSDVTGNTEAFF. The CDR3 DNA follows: TGTGCCAGCAGTGATGTGACCGGGAACACTGAAGCTTTCTTT.

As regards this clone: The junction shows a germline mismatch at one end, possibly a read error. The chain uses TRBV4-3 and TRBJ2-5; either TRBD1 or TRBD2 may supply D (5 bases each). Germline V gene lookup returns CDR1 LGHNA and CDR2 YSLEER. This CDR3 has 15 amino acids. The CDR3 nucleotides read TGCGCCAGCAGCCAAGATGGAATCTCGTGGGACCCTAACCACTTC. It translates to CASSQDGISWDPNHF.

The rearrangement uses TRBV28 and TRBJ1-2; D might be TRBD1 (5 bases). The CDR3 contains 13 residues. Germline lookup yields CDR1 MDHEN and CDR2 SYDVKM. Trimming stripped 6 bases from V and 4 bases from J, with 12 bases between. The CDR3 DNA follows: TGTGCCAGCAGCCGCTATCAGGGCTATGGCTACACCTTC. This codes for CASSRYQGYGYTF.

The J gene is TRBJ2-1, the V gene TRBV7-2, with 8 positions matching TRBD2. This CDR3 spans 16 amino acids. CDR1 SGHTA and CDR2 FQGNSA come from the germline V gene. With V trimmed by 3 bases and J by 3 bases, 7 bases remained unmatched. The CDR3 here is CASSFVAGLDYNEQFF. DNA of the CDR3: TGTGCCAGCAGCTTTGTCGCGGGACTAGACTACAATGAGCAGTTCTTC. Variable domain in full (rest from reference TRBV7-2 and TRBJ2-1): GAGVSQSPSNKVTEKGKDVELRCDPISGHTALYWYRQSLGQGLEFLIYFQGNSAPDKSGLPSDRFSAERTGGSVSTLTIQRTQQEDSAVYLCASSFVAGLDYNEQFFGPGTRLTVL.

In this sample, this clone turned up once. CDR3 in DNA: TGTGCCAGCAGCCCGGGACTAGCGGAGTACAATGAGCAGTTCTTC. Its translation: CASSPGLAEYNEQFF. V is TRBV7-9 and J is TRBJ2-1; 11 bases align to TRBD2. Per the germline V gene, CDR1 is SEHNR and CDR2 is FQNEAQ (reference sequence). V shed 5 bases and J 4 bases; nucleotides not matched to a gene: 4. The CDR3 has 15 amino acids.

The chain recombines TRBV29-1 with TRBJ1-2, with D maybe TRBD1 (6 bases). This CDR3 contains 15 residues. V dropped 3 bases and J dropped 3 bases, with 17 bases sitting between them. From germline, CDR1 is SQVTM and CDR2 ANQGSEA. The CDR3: CSVEDPAGADYGYTF. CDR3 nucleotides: TGCAGCGTTGAGGATCCTGCGGGGGCTGACTATGGCTACACCTTC.

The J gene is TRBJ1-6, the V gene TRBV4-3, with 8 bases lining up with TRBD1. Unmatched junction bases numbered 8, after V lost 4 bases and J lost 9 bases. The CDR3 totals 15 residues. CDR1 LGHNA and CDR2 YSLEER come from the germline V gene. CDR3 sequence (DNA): TGCGCCAGCAGCCGCGGACAGGGAACAAGTTCACCCCTCCACTTT. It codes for CASSRGQGTSSPLHF.

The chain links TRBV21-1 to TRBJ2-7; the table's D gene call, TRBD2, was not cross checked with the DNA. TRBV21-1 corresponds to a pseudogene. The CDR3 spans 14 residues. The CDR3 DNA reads TGTGCCAGCAGCCCCCCTGGGGGGATCTACGAGCAGTACTTC. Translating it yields CASSPPGGIYEQYF.